This T cell receptor (beta chain) comes out of a study of control samples from healthy donors and cancer patients. The data were produced by immunoSEQ multiplex PCR, yet TCRdb's version contains in-frame clones alone and is incomplete. The table includes around 70,000 clones, 83% detected once. Trimming took 4 bases from V and 6 from J, leaving 11 bases between them. The CDR3 loop spans 13 amino acids. Per the germline V gene, CDR1 is ENHRY and CDR2 is SYGVKD. The specimen was blood. The clonotype comes from a man between 60 and 75 years old in good health. The gene calls are TRBV10-3 and TRBJ2-3; either TRBD1 or TRBD2 may fit D (5 bases each). CDR3 residues: CAISGDGSDTQYF. The CDR3 bases are TGTGCCATCAGTGGGGACGGATCGGATACGCAGTATTTT.